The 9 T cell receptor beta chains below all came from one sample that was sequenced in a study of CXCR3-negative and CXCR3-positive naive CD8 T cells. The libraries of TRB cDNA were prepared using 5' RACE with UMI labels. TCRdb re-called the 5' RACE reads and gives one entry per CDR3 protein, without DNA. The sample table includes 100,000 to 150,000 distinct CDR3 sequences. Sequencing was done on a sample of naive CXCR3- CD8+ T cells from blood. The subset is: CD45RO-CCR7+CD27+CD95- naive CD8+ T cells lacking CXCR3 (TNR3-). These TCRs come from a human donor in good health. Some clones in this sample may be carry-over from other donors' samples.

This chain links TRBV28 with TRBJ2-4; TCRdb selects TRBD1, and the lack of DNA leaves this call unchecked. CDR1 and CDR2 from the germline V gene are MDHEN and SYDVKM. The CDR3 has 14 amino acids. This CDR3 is CASSDRVSKGSQYF.

The chain's CDR3 is CATSRDPLWRGGLNEQFF. V gene TRBV15 combines with J gene TRBJ2-1; the TRBD2 assignment by TCRdb is unverifiable without DNA. Germline-derived CDR1 and CDR2 are LNHNV and YYDKDF (reference sequence). This CDR3 contains 18 residues.

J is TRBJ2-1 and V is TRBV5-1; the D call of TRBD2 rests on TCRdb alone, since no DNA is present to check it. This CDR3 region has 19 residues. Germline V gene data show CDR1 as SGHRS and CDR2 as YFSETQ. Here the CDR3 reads CASSRYELPGLASYNEQFF.

The CDR3 protein is CASSLVPFTDTQYF. V is TRBV7-9 and J is TRBJ2-3; lacking DNA, the TRBD1 call made by TCRdb goes unchecked. The length of the CDR3 is 14 residues. Per the germline V gene, CDR1 is SEHNR and CDR2 is FQNEAQ (reference sequence).

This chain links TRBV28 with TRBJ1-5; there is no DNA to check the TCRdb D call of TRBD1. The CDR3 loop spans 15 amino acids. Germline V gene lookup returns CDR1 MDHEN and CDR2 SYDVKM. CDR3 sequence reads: CASGSSEGGNQPQHF.

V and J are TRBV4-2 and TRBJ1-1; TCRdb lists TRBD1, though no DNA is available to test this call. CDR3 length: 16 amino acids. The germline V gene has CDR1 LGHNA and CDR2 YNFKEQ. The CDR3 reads CASSPPGQVLNTEAFF.

CDR3 in amino acids: CASRVTGGYNEQFF. The V and J genes are TRBV2 and TRBJ2-1; TCRdb reports TRBD1, a call that lacks DNA to check it against. The CDR3 covers 14 residues. Germline V gives CDR1 SNHLY, CDR2 FYNNEI.

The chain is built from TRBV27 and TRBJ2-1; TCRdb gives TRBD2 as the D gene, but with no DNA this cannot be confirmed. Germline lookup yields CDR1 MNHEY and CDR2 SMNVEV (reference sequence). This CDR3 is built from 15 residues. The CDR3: CASSPSGGSYNEQFF.

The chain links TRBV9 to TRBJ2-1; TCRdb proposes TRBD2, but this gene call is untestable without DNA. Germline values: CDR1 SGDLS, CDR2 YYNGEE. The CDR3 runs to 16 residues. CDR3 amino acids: CASSVVAGGAYNEQFF.